Listed below are T cell receptor beta chains from one sample, sequenced in a study of blood T cell repertoires in COVID-19. Some clones are missing from TCRdb's copy, which holds only in-frame ones; the method was immunoSEQ multiplex PCR. The sample contains 45,000 to 70,000 clones, 91% of which appear only once. Input material: peripheral blood. The source is an older woman with active or convalescent COVID-19. The CDR3 runs from the conserved cysteine through the conserved F or W. The D gene is left open where the match is weak. Only part of the rows carry a size: once, few, many, or a class if the clone is expanded.

- | - | TRBJ2-1 | TRBV9 | TGTGCCAGCAGCGTAGAACTCTTTCCCTACAATGAGCAGTTCTTC | CASSVELFPYNEQFF
- | TRBD2 | TRBJ2-5 | TRBV28 | TGTGCCAGCAGTTCTCTCGGGACTAGCGGTCAAGAGACCCAGTACTTC | CASSSLGTSGQETQYF
- | - | TRBJ1-1 | TRBV7-3 | TGTGCCAGCAGCTTTGGATTAGCTAACACTGAAGCTTTCTTT | CASSFGLANTEAFF
once | - | TRBJ2-7 | TRBV28 | TGTGCCAGCAGTCTCCCCGGACAAACTTACGAGCAGTACTTC | CASSLPGQTYEQYF
- | - | TRBJ1-1 | TRBV29-1 | TGCAGCGTTTCTGGCTTAATGAACACTGAAGCTTTCTTT | CSVSGLMNTEAFF
- | - | TRBJ1-2 | TRBV30 | TGTGCCTGGAGGGTTAGAAGGGGTCCCCTCTATGGCTACACCTTC | CAWRVRRGPLYGYTF
- | - | TRBJ1-1 | TRBV15 | TGTGCCACCGGCAGAGGGGGGGTAAGCACTGAAGCTTTCTTT | CATGRGGVSTEAFF
- | TRBD2 | TRBJ2-3 | TRBV9 | TGTGCCAGCAGCGTAGGACTAGCGGGAGGGGTAGATACGCAGTATTTT | CASSVGLAGGVDTQYF
- | TRBD1 | TRBJ2-1 | TRBV2 | TGTGCCAGCTTCCGGGACAGGGGTCACAATGAGCAGTTCTTC | CASFRDRGHNEQFF
- | TRBD2 | TRBJ2-3 | TRBV9 | TGTGCCAGCAGCTCCCAGCGGGGGCGGTGGACGCAGTATTTT | CASSSQRGRWTQYF
- | - | TRBJ1-3 | TRBV6-5 | TGTGCCAGCAGTTCCCCCACCGGGTCCCTGTATTTT | CASSSPTGSLYF
once | TRBD2 | TRBJ2-3 | TRBV9 | TGTGCCAGCAGCTACCCTAGCGGGAGGCAAGGGGATACGCAGTATTTT | CASSYPSGRQGDTQYF
- | - | TRBJ1-5 | TRBV12-3/TRBV12-4 | TGTGCCAGCAGTTTTGAGGAGGATCAGCCCCAGCATTTT | CASSFEEDQPQHF
- | - | TRBJ1-1 | TRBV7-9 | TGTGCCAGCAGCTTAGCGGGAGGGTCTGAAGCTTTCTTT | CASSLAGGSEAFF
- | - | TRBJ2-5 | TRBV7-2 | TGTGCCAGCAGCTTAGTAGGGGGGGGAGAGACCCAGTACTTC | CASSLVGGGETQYF
- | TRBD1 | TRBJ1-1 | TRBV10-2 | TGCGCCAGCAGTGAGTCGAGACAGGGCACTGAAGCTTTCTTT | CASSESRQGTEAFF
- | - | TRBJ1-5 | TRBV2 | TGTGCCAGCAGCAGACAGGTAAATCAGCCCCAGCATTTT | CASSRQVNQPQHF
- | TRBD1 | TRBJ1-5 | TRBV19 | TGTGCCAGTTTAAGCCAGGGGGTGAGCAATCAGCCCCAGCATTTT | CASLSQGVSNQPQHF
- | TRBD2 | TRBJ2-1 | TRBV18 | TGTGCCAGCTCACCACCGAGCGGGAGGGCCATGGATGAGCAGTTCTTC | CASSPPSGRAMDEQFF
- | TRBD1 | TRBJ1-5 | TRBV19 | TGTGCCAGTAGTCTCCAGGGGGAGCCCCAGCATTTT | CASSLQGEPQHF
- | - | TRBJ1-4 | TRBV30 | TGTGCCTGGAGTAGGGGACAAGCTAATGAAAAACTGTTTTTT | CAWSRGQANEKLFF
- | TRBD1 | TRBJ1-2 | TRBV2 | TGTGCCAGCAGCCGGGACAGTTCGATATACTATGGCTACACCTTC | CASSRDSSIYYGYTF
- | TRBD1 | TRBJ2-7 | TRBV28 | TGTGCCAGCAGCCCAGCGGGACAGGGCAGCTCCTACGAGCAGTACTTC | CASSPAGQGSSYEQYF
once | TRBD1 | TRBJ1-5 | TRBV2 | TGTGCCAGCAGGGGGACAGGGAATCAGCCCCAGCATTTT | CASRGTGNQPQHF
- | TRBD1 | TRBJ2-5 | TRBV18 | TGTGCCAGCTCACCAGGACAGGGGGCGCGTGAGACCCAGTACTTC | CASSPGQGARETQYF
- | TRBD1 | TRBJ2-7 | TRBV30 | TGTGCCTGGAGTCCCGGGACAGTCTCCTACGAGCAGTACTTC | CAWSPGTVSYEQYF
- | TRBD2 | TRBJ2-3 | TRBV11-3 | TGTGCCAGCAGCTGGGGGGGAGGAGATACGCAGTATTTT | CASSWGGGDTQYF
few | TRBD2 | TRBJ2-1 | TRBV5-5 | TGTGCCAGCAGCTCCGGACTAGGGTCCAATGAGCAGTTCTTC | CASSSGLGSNEQFF
- | TRBD2 | TRBJ2-7 | TRBV19 | TGTGCCAGTAGTACCGGGACTAGCGGCAGCTCCTACGAGCAGTACTTC | CASSTGTSGSSYEQYF
- | TRBD2 | TRBJ2-2 | TRBV27 | TGTGCCAGCAATTACCCAGCGGGAGGAGGATCCGGGGAGCTGTTTTTT | CASNYPAGGGSGELFF
- | TRBD1 | TRBJ1-5 | TRBV28 | TGTGCCAGCACTTCCCTAAGGGGGGGACAGGGGGCGCGTGAGCCCCAGCATTTT | CASTSLRGGQGAREPQHF
- | TRBD1 | TRBJ1-1 | TRBV28 | TGTGCCAGCAGCCAGGACAGGGGTTGGGGGAACACTGAAGCTTTCTTT | CASSQDRGWGNTEAFF
- | - | TRBJ1-2 | TRBV5-1 | TGCGCCAGCAGGCAGGATAACTATGGCTACACCTTC | CASRQDNYGYTF
- | - | TRBJ1-1 | TRBV5-1 | TGCGCCAGCAGCCTCTTAGGAGAAACCGAAGCTTTCTTT | CASSLLGETEAFF
- | - | TRBJ1-6 | TRBV11-2 | TGTGCCAGCAGCTTAGGGGGCGCCAGTGGTTCACCCCTCCACTTT | CASSLGGASGSPLHF
- | - | TRBJ2-3 | TRBV27 | TGTGCCAGCAGTTTATCGAGGAACACAGATACGCAGTATTTT | CASSLSRNTDTQYF
- | TRBD1 | TRBJ1-1 | TRBV6-4 | TGTGCCAGCAGTCCAGGACAGGGGAACACTGAAGCTTTCTTT | CASSPGQGNTEAFF
once | - | TRBJ2-3 | TRBV1 | TGCACCAGCAGCCTCGTTGCGGGCCCAGACACAGATACGCAGTATTTT | CTSSLVAGPDTDTQYF
- | - | TRBJ1-6 | TRBV10-3 | TGTGCCATCGGGCAGGTTAATTCACCCCTCCACTTT | CAIGQVNSPLHF
few | - | TRBJ1-1 | TRBV7-9 | TGTGCCAGCATCGAGGATCGGGTTGGCACTGAAGCTTTCTTT | CASIEDRVGTEAFF
- | - | TRBJ1-5 | TRBV3-1/TRBV3-2 | TGTGCCAGCAGCCCTTCCCGGACAGCCCTCAATCAGCCCCAGCATTTT | CASSPSRTALNQPQHF
- | TRBD1 | TRBJ2-7 | TRBV14 | TGTGCCAGCAGCCAAGGACCGACAGGGTTCTACGAGCAGTACTTC | CASSQGPTGFYEQYF
- | - | TRBJ1-5 | TRBV28 | TGTGCCAGCAGTCCCCGGGGGAGATCATACAATCAGCCCCAGCATTTT | CASSPRGRSYNQPQHF
- | - | TRBJ1-5 | TRBV6-2/TRBV6-3 | TGTGCCAGCAGCCCCGGACTGAGTCTGCCCCAGCATTTT | CASSPGLSLPQHF
- | - | TRBJ1-1 | TRBV5-1 | TGCGCCAGCGGAAGTACAGGGTCGCGTACTGAAGCTTTCTTT | CASGSTGSRTEAFF
- | - | TRBJ2-7 | TRBV28 | TGTGCCAGCAGTCTCCCAGCGGTGAGAGCGCAGTACTTC | CASSLPAVRAQYF
once | TRBD2 | TRBJ2-3 | TRBV2 | TGTGCCAGCAGTGAAGAAGGAAGCGGGGGCTCCACAGATACGCAGTATTTT | CASSEEGSGGSTDTQYF